These 30 T cell receptor beta chains were sequenced from one sample in a study of post-analysis software for immune sequencing data (dated by TCRdb to 2014 to 2015). The method was PCR. The listed sequencing device is Illumina HiSeq 2500. To reduce PCR and sequencing biases, unique molecular identifiers were incorporated into the TCR beta cDNA libraries. TCRdb trimmed the raw reads at Q25, called clones with MiXCR and kept productive beta chains. Records with the same CDR3 protein are collapsed into one entry carrying the most frequent genes and DNA. In all, the sample holds about 680,000 distinct CDR3 sequences, and 59% of those were seen once. Roughly 12% of the sample rests with the top ten. For these receptors, no antigen is known. General conclusions and limits of the study: Four or five TRBV segments, including TRBV5-6, TRBV5-1 and TRBV20-1, were significantly more frequent in patients than controls.

The sample consisted of blood. Source of these receptors: a girl aged 2 to 10 with multiple sclerosis.

The chain has TRBV30 and TRBJ2-2; no definite D call. Deletions cut 2 bases from V and 0 bases from J, with 10 bases between. There are 15 residues in the CDR3. Per the germline V gene, CDR1 is GTSNPN and CDR2 is SVGIG (reference sequence). The CDR3 region is CAWSYTRPNTGELFF. The CDR3 bases are TGTGCCTGGAGTTATACGAGGCCGAACACCGGGGAGCTGTTTTTT.

V is TRBV11-2 and J is TRBJ1-2, with D perhaps TRBD1 (6 bases). With 5 bases removed from V and 8 bases from J, the gap between germline ends came to 24 bases. This CDR3 region has 16 residues. Germline CDR1 SGHAT, CDR2 FQNNGV. CDR3 sequence: CASSVSAQGSRDGYTF. The CDR3 DNA reads TGTGCCAGCAGCGTTTCCGCACAGGGCTCTCGGGACGGCTACACCTTC.

The chain is built from TRBV10-3 and TRBJ2-7; TRBD1 might be the D (6 bases). V dropped 6 bases and J dropped 6 bases, with 15 bases sitting between them. Germline V CDR1 and CDR2: ENHRY, SYGVKD. CDR3 length: 13 residues. DNA of the CDR3: TGTGCCATCAGCCTGGACAGTTCGGGCGAGCAGTACTTC. Translating gives CAISLDSSGEQYF.

The chain uses TRBV15 and TRBJ1-2; D unresolved. Trimming stripped 0 bases from V and 3 bases from J, with 11 bases between. Germline V gene lookup returns CDR1 LNHNV and CDR2 YYDKDF (reference sequence). The CDR3 sequence is 15 residues long. DNA of the CDR3: TGTGCCACCAGCAGAGAGGACTTATGGGACTATGGCTACACCTTC. This codes for CATSREDLWDYGYTF.

The sample holds one count of this clonotype. J is TRBJ2-5 and V is TRBV25-1, with D perhaps assigned TRBD1 or TRBD2 (11 bases each). The CDR3 contains 21 residues. The germline gives CDR1 MGHDK, CDR2 SYGVNS. The ends were cut back, 5 bases at V and 5 bases at J, with 36 bases in the middle. As DNA, the CDR3 is TGTGCCAGCAGTCCGGGACAGGGGGTGCTAGCGGGGGGTCTGAAGCGGGAGACCCAGTACTTC. Translated, it gives CASSPGQGVLAGGLKRETQYF. Full variable domain (remainder filled in from reference TRBV25-1 and TRBJ2-5): EADIYQTPRYLVIGTGKKITLECSQTMGHDKMYWYQQDPGMELHLIHYSYGVNSTEKGDLSSESTVSRIRTEHFPLTLESARPSHTSQYLCASSPGQGVLAGGLKRETQYFGPGTRLLVL.

The rearrangement uses TRBV11-2 and TRBJ2-3, with D unclear. Germline V gene sequence: CDR1 SGHAT, CDR2 FQNNGV. V was clipped by 1 base and J by 2 bases, with 10 bases between them. The CDR3 loop spans 15 amino acids. The CDR3 protein is CASSLGAHDTDTQYF. The CDR3 DNA is TGTGCCAGCAGCTTAGGTGCTCATGACACAGATACGCAGTATTTT.

The chain recombines TRBV20-1 with TRBJ2-3, with 7 bases that match TRBD2. This CDR3 comprises 15 residues. Trimming took 7 bases from V and 2 from J; bases not matched to a gene: 12. Germline CDR1 DFQATT, CDR2 SNEGSKA (reference sequence). CDR3 region: CSVQAGGITTDTQYF. CDR3 DNA: TGCAGTGTCCAGGCCGGGGGGATTACCACAGATACGCAGTATTTT.

The chain couples TRBV7-3 to TRBJ2-1; weak D call: TRBD2 (5 bases). Germline-derived CDR1 and CDR2 are SGHTA and FQGTGA. The CDR3 contains 13 residues. V was clipped by 6 bases and J by 9 bases, with 15 bases between them. The CDR3 coding sequence is TGTGCCAGCAGTTTCGGGCTAGCTGGTGAGCAGTTCTTC. Its translation: CASSFGLAGEQFF.

The rearrangement links TRBV20-1 to TRBJ2-7; the match to TRBD2 covers 9 bases. This CDR3 comprises 14 residues. Germline-derived CDR1 and CDR2 are DFQATT and SNEGSKA (reference sequence). Losses at the gene ends were 4 bases for V and 2 bases for J; bases not matched to a gene: 6. CDR3: CSAISGSGTYEQYF. The CDR3 DNA reads TGCAGTGCTATTAGCGGGAGTGGCACCTACGAGCAGTACTTC.

The gene calls are TRBV27 and TRBJ1-5, with D unresolved. Looked up from germline, CDR1 is MNHEY and CDR2 is SMNVEV (reference sequence). V was clipped by 8 bases and J by 6 bases, with 14 bases between them. The CDR3 loop spans 13 amino acids. Here the CDR3 DNA reads TGTGCCAGCGGACCGATTGCCTCTCAGCCCCAGCATTTT. Translated, it gives CASGPIASQPQHF.

This clonotype was recorded once. V gene TRBV5-1 combines with J gene TRBJ2-7, with D uncertain. TRBJ2-5 explains the end of the DNA better; the J call may be wrong. This CDR3 region has 13 residues. Germline assignment: CDR1 SGHRS and CDR2 YFSETQ. The CDR3 region is CASSLPYSGTQYF. The CDR3 DNA sequence: TGCGCCAGCAGCTTACCCTATTCGGGGACCCAGTACTTC.

J is TRBJ2-7 and V is TRBV5-5, with D uncertain. With 3 bases removed from V and 0 bases from J, the gap between germline ends came to 10 bases. The CDR3 extends over 14 amino acids. Germline CDR1 and CDR2: SGHKS and YYEKEE (reference sequence). CDR3 region: CASSSLDFSYEQYF. As DNA, the CDR3 is TGTGCCAGCAGCTCCCTAGACTTCTCCTACGAGCAGTACTTC.

This clonotype was seen once. The gene calls are TRBV6-5 and TRBJ1-2, with TRBD1 matching 7 bases. Germline CDR1 is MNHEY and CDR2 is SVGAGI. The CDR3 is made up of 12 amino acids. Losses at the gene ends were 2 bases for V and 7 bases for J; bases not matched to a gene: 1. The DNA for the CDR3 is TGTGCCAGCAGTTACGAGGGGGCTGGCTACACCTTC. It yields the protein CASSYEGAGYTF.

The rearrangement joins TRBV13 to TRBJ2-1, with D perhaps given as TRBD1 or TRBD2 (6 bases each). The CDR3 length is 15 residues. In germline, CDR1 is PRHDT, CDR2 FYEKMQ (reference sequence). V lost 7 bases and J lost 0, with 13 bases in between. This CDR3 is CASKKGGSSYNEQFF. The CDR3 region has the DNA TGTGCCAGCAAAAAAGGGGGGAGCTCCTACAATGAGCAGTTCTTC.

In this sample, this clonotype turned up once. The gene calls are TRBV29-1 and TRBJ2-5; no reliable D call. The germline CDR1 and CDR2 sequences are SQVTM and ANQGSEA. V shed 0 bases and J shed 5 bases, with 13 bases lying between them. The CDR3 runs to 14 residues. The CDR3 reads CSVEDRVVGETQYF. Written as DNA, the CDR3 is TGCAGCGTTGAAGATCGGGTCGTCGGGGAGACCCAGTACTTC. Supplemented by reference TRBV29-1 and TRBJ2-5, the full variable domain reads SAVISQKPSRDICQRGTSLTIQCQVDSQVTMMFWYRQQPGQSLTLIATANQGSEATYESGFVIDKFPISRPNLTFSTLTVSNMSPEDSSIYLCSVEDRVVGETQYFGPGTRLLVL.

This rearrangement joins TRBV24-1 to TRBJ2-1; D not certain. This CDR3 region has 14 residues. Germline V lookup: CDR1 KGHDR, CDR2 SFDVKD. Trimming removed 1 base from V and 4 bases from J, with 7 bases in between. The CDR3 bases are TGTGCCACCAGTGATTTTTCCCTTTACAATGAGCAGTTCTTC. It codes for CATSDFSLYNEQFF.

The gene calls are TRBV5-8 and TRBJ2-7; D not resolved. CDR3 size: 14 residues. Germline V gene sequence: CDR1 SGHTS, CDR2 YDEGEE. Trimming left V 5 bases short and J 4 bases short, with 16 bases between. This chain's CDR3 is CASRDLRDPYEQYF. CDR3 sequence (DNA): TGTGCCAGCAGAGACCTCAGAGACCCTTACGAGCAGTACTTC.

V is TRBV12-3 or TRBV12-4 and J is TRBJ2-1, with 7 bases lining up with TRBD2. After removal of 6 bases from V and 7 bases from J, the junction contained 9 bases not matched to a gene. The CDR3 length is 14 residues. CDR3 nucleotides: TGTGCCAGCAGCAACTGGGACTATTTAAATGAGCAGTTCTTC. Amino acids: CASSNWDYLNEQFF.

This chain connects TRBV24-1 to TRBJ2-5; D not certain. Deletions cut 5 bases from V and 3 bases from J, with 3 bases between. CDR1 and CDR2 from the germline V gene are KGHDR and SFDVKD. The CDR3 runs to 11 residues. CDR3 in amino acids: CATSAKETQYF. In DNA, the CDR3 is TGTGCCACCAGTGCTAAAGAGACCCAGTACTTC.

V usage is TRBV6-6 and J usage is TRBJ1-1; D gene ambiguous. Germline CDR1 MNHNY, CDR2 SVGAGI (reference sequence). V was trimmed by 6 bases and J by 1 base, leaving 12 bases between them. The CDR3 contains 14 residues. The CDR3 DNA reads as TGTGCCAGCAGCCGAGTGGAGGAGAACACTGAAGCTTTCTTT. It specifies CASSRVEENTEAFF.

This clonotype was seen more than once but under ten times. This sequence joins TRBV12-3 or TRBV12-4 and TRBJ1-2; D not resolved. The CDR3 extends over 11 amino acids. Trimming shortened V by 3 bases and J by 7 bases, and 6 bases separated the two germline ends. The CDR3 loop is CASSFRGGYTF. CDR3 DNA sequence: TGTGCCAGCAGTTTTCGGGGTGGCTACACCTTC.

This clonotype was seen only a few times. V is TRBV29-1 and J is TRBJ2-4; D is perhaps TRBD2 (6 bases). There are 11 residues in the CDR3. Trimming took off 7 bases at V and 13 bases at J, with 17 bases between the two ends. Germline V gives CDR1 SQVTM, CDR2 ANQGSEA. DNA of the CDR3: TGCAGCGCCCTAACTCCGGGGGAGCAGTACTTC. Translated: CSALTPGEQYF.

This chain links TRBV7-2 with TRBJ2-2, with D uncertain. Trimming took 6 bases from V and 8 from J, leaving 7 bases between them. CDR3 size: 11 residues. Germline-derived CDR1 and CDR2 are SGHTA and FQGNSA. This CDR3 reads CASSTLGELFF. As DNA, the CDR3 is TGTGCCAGCAGTACTCTTGGGGAGCTGTTTTTT.

The chain combines TRBV7-9 with TRBJ1-2; a possible D gene is TRBD1 (5 bases). V was clipped by 1 base and J by 3 bases, with 9 bases between them. Germline CDR1 and CDR2: SEHNR and FQNEAQ (reference sequence). The CDR3 has 14 residues. CDR3 DNA sequence: TGTGCCAGCAGCTTAGAGGGAGGGGACTATGGCTACACCTTC. It yields the protein CASSLEGGDYGYTF.

The chain recombines TRBV19 with TRBJ1-2; D gene ambiguous. The CDR3 has 15 residues. V was clipped by 7 bases and J by 8 bases, with 23 bases between them. Germline-derived CDR1 and CDR2 are LNHDA and SQIVND (reference sequence). Written as DNA, the CDR3 is TGTGCCAGTACGGCCACGGGAGGACCCCGGCCCGGCTACACCTTC. This encodes CASTATGGPRPGYTF.

This clonotype was counted only a few times. The CDR3 DNA is TGCGCCAGCAGTACACAGAGGAACACTGAAGCTTTCTTT. As protein: CASSTQRNTEAFF. The V call is TRBV5-1, the J call TRBJ1-1; no clear D gene. The CDR3 is 13 amino acids. The V end was cut by 5 bases, the J end by 1 base, with 9 bases between. Germline loops: CDR1 SGHRS, CDR2 YFSETQ.

This clonotype was counted between two and nine times. This rearrangement joins TRBV7-8 to TRBJ1-2, with D possibly matching TRBD1 (6 bases). The CDR3 runs to 14 residues. Germline CDR1 SGHVS, CDR2 FQNEAQ. V dropped 1 base and J dropped 3 bases, with 9 bases sitting between them. The CDR3 DNA sequence: TGTGCCAGCAGCTTAGGAGGGGGAGACTATGGCTACACCTTC. It translates to CASSLGGGDYGYTF.

The rearrangement uses TRBV28 and TRBJ1-6, with 9 nucleotides matching TRBD1. J gave up 10 bases and V 1 base, and 8 bases lay outside the gene matches. The CDR3 runs to 16 residues. Germline values: CDR1 MDHEN, CDR2 SYDVKM. As DNA, the CDR3 is TGTGCCAGCAGTTTATACGGACAGGGGTCCAAATCACCCCTCCACTTT. It translates to CASSLYGQGSKSPLHF.

The sample holds one count of this clonotype. At one end, the junction sequence differs from germline, possibly due to a read error. The gene calls are TRBV29-1 and TRBJ2-1, with D possibly being TRBD1 (6 bases). The CDR3 is 13 amino acids. From germline, CDR1 is SQVTM and CDR2 ANQGSEA. CDR3 loop: CSARTESYNGQFF. The CDR3 DNA follows: TGCAGCGCTAGGACAGAGTCCTACAATGGGCAGTTCTTC.

In its sample, this clonotype was seen a few times. This chain uses TRBV12-3 or TRBV12-4 with TRBJ1-2, with 7 bases aligning to TRBD1. The CDR3 is made up of 16 amino acids. The junction had 9 bases not matched to a gene; V was cut back by 2 bases and J by 3 bases. The DNA for the CDR3 is TGTGCCAGCAGTTTAAACCGACAGGGATGGCACTATGGCTACACCTTC. This encodes CASSLNRQGWHYGYTF.